These 13 T cell receptor beta chains came from one sample sequenced in a study of cytomegalovirus exposure and HLA in healthy donors. The PCR was carried out with 60 Vbeta primers and 13 Jbeta primers. Only in-frame clones appear in the TCRdb table, and some are missing; sequencing was by immunoSEQ multiplex PCR. The data show over 150,000 clones, roughly 85% seen once. Input material: PBMCs. The receptors here all came from a boy younger than 10 in good health and CMV-seronegative.

The chain employs TRBV5-4 and TRBJ1-2, with D maybe TRBD1 (5 bases). V was cut by 9 bases and J by 3 bases, with 15 bases left in between. Germline-derived CDR1 and CDR2 are SGHNT and YYREEE (reference sequence). The CDR3 consists of 13 residues. The CDR3 spells CATHTGTHYGYTF. CDR3 DNA sequence: TGTGCCACCCACACCGGGACTCACTATGGCTACACCTTC.

This clone turned up a few times. This chain links TRBV6-6 with TRBJ2-3; TRBD2 matches at 7 bases. V lost 2 bases, J lost 0 bases, and 2 bases stayed unmatched. The CDR3 runs to 15 residues. The germline V gene has CDR1 MNHNY and CDR2 SVGAGI (reference sequence). CDR3 nucleotides: TGTGCCAGCAGTTACGGGAGGGCTAGCACAGATACGCAGTATTTT. Amino acid sequence: CASSYGRASTDTQYF.

The chain carries TRBV11-3 and TRBJ2-5; D is possibly TRBD1 (5 bases). The last part of the DNA fits TRBJ2-7 better; the J call may be wrong. The CDR3 runs 14 residues. Germline CDR1 and CDR2: SGHNT and YENEEA. CDR3 coding DNA: TGTGCCAGCAGCTTAGGGCAGGGCAGCACCGAGCAGTACTTC. Its protein is CASSLGQGSTEQYF.

There are a few counts of this clone. The rearrangement joins TRBV5-1 to TRBJ1-1; a weak D match, TRBD1 (6 bases). V was pared by 1 base and J by 5 bases, with 21 bases between. CDR1 is SGHRS, CDR2 YFSETQ, per germline. The CDR3 runs to 17 residues. The CDR3 spells CASSLWWLWGRQTEAFF. The CDR3 coding sequence is TGCGCCAGCAGCTTGTGGTGGTTGTGGGGGCGACAGACTGAAGCTTTCTTT.

The gene calls are TRBV4-1 and TRBJ2-7; 12 bases fit TRBD1. V trimming: 6 bases; J trimming: 10 bases; junction bases outside the gene matches: 16. The germline V gene has CDR1 MGHRA and CDR2 YSYEKL. This CDR3 has 16 amino acids. The CDR3 region is CASSRFRDRGRGGQYV. CDR3 bases: TGCGCCAGCAGTCGATTCCGGGACAGGGGGCGTGGAGGACAGTACGTC.

The chain joins TRBV5-1 to TRBJ2-7; 9 nucleotides align to TRBD1. Germline values: CDR1 SGHRS, CDR2 YFSETQ. This CDR3 is 13 amino acids long. The junction had 1 base not matched to a gene; V was cut back by 3 bases and J by 3 bases. The CDR3: CASSWGQGYEQYF. The CDR3 DNA is TGCGCCAGCAGCTGGGGACAGGGCTACGAGCAGTACTTC. The variable domain in full, completed from reference TRBV5-1 and TRBJ2-7, reads KAGVTQTPRYLIKTRGQQVTLSCSPISGHRSVSWYQQTPGQGLQFLFEYFSETQRNKGNFPGRFSGRQFSNSRSEMNVSTLELGDSALYLCASSWGQGYEQYFGPGTRLTVT.

The V and J genes are TRBV15 and TRBJ1-5; D not resolved. There are 15 residues in the CDR3. The V gene's germline CDR1 is LNHNV and CDR2 YYDKDF (reference sequence). With 0 bases removed from V and 1 base from J, the gap between germline ends came to 7 bases. In DNA, the CDR3 is TGTGCCACCAGCAGAGAACAGTCCAGCAATCAGCCCCAGCATTTT. Encoded protein: CATSREQSSNQPQHF.

The rearrangement links TRBV6-1 to TRBJ2-3, with D uncertain. Germline loops: CDR1 MNHNS, CDR2 SASEGT. The CDR3 sequence is 12 residues long. With 6 bases removed from V and 0 bases from J, the gap between germline ends came to 4 bases. CDR3 in amino acids: CASRYSTDTQYF. CDR3 nucleotides: TGTGCCAGCAGATATAGCACAGATACGCAGTATTTT.

The chain joins TRBV5-1 to TRBJ1-2, with D perhaps matching TRBD1 (6 bases). The CDR3 extends over 14 amino acids. Germline CDR1 reads SGHRS; CDR2 reads YFSETQ. Trimming stripped 3 bases from V and 0 bases from J, with 9 bases between. In nucleotides, the CDR3 is TGCGCCAGCAGCTCCGACAGGCCTAACTATGGCTACACCTTC. Translation: CASSSDRPNYGYTF.

The chain joins TRBV28 to TRBJ2-5; no clear D. The end of the DNA aligns better with TRBJ2-7, so the J call may be wrong. CDR3 length: 12 amino acids. CDR1 and CDR2 (germline): MDHEN, SYDVKM. CDR3 amino acids: CASSFPFYEQYF. The CDR3 DNA sequence: TGTGCCAGCAGTTTTCCCTTCTACGAGCAGTACTTC.

The chain uses TRBV6-5 and TRBJ2-1, with 10 bases lining up with TRBD2. The CDR3 loop spans 15 amino acids. Germline CDR1 reads MNHEY; CDR2 reads SVGAGI. Trimming cost V 2 bases and J 7 bases; bases outside gene matches: 5. The CDR3 sequence: CASSYSGRAGNEQFF. The CDR3 DNA follows: TGTGCCAGCAGTTACAGCGGGAGGGCGGGTAATGAGCAGTTCTTC.

This chain links TRBV11-3 with TRBJ2-7; no reliable D call. V lost 1 base, J lost 5 bases, and 9 bases lay in between. This CDR3 has 13 amino acids. Germline V gene data show CDR1 as SGHNT and CDR2 as YENEEA. The CDR3, as DNA: TGTGCCAGCAGCTTAGCACGAGGAGACGAGCAGTACTTC. It yields the protein CASSLARGDEQYF.

The rearrangement uses TRBV7-9 and TRBJ2-5, with 7 bases lining up with TRBD2. This CDR3 comprises 16 residues. CDR1 and CDR2 (germline): SEHNR, FQNEAQ (reference sequence). V shed 4 bases, J shed 5 bases, and the junction held 13 bases outside the gene matches. The CDR3 DNA is TGTGCCAGCAGCTCTCCATGGCGGGGGTCTCGGGAGACCCAGTACTTC. Translating gives CASSSPWRGSRETQYF.